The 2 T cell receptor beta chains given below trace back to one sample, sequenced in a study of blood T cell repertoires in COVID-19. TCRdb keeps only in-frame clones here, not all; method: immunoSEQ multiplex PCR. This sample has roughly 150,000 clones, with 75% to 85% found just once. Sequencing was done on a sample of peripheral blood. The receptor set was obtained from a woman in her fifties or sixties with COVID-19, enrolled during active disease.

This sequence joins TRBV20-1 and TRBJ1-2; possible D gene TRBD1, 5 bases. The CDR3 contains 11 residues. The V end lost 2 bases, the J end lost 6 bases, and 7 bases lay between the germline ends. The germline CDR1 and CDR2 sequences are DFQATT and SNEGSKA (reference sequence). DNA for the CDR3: TGCAGTGCTAGACAGGGCAATGGCTACACCTTC. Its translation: CSARQGNGYTF.

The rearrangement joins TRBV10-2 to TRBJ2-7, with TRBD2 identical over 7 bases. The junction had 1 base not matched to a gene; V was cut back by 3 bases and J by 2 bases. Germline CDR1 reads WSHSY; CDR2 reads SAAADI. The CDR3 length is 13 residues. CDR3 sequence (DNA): TGCGCCAGCAGTGACCTAGCGGCCTACGAGCAGTACTTC. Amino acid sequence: CASSDLAAYEQYF.